Listed below are T cell receptor beta chains from one sample, sequenced in a study of Ad26.COV2.S vaccination and SARS-CoV-2 variants. Here immunoSEQ multiplex PCR was the method, and the copy in TCRdb shows in-frame clones only, minus some. The repertoire consists of around 370,000 clones, with roughly 85% occurring once and the leading ten covering 2.5% to 3.5%. The source was peripheral blood, collected in a trial of Ad26.COV2.S vaccine versus placebo. The receptors come from a person between 18 and 60 years old who received the Ad26.COV2.S COVID-19 vaccine or a placebo. Both conserved end residues are part of each CDR3. A D gene is named only where the DNA matches it firmly. Not all rows give a size; the values are once, few, many and, for expanded clones, a class.

j_call | d_call | v_call | clone_size | cdr3_aa | cdr3_nt
TRBJ2-1 | TRBD1 | TRBV4-1 | NA | CASSQRVGTGGRNEQFF | TGCGCCAGCAGCCAACGGGTGGGGACAGGGGGGCGGAATGAGCAGTTCTTC
TRBJ2-7 | NA | TRBV6-5 | once | CASSYSGPYEQYF | TGTGCCAGCAGTTACTCCGGCCCTTACGAGCAGTACTTC
TRBJ1-1 | NA | TRBV6-4 | NA | CASSPTDRGNTEAFF | TGTGCCAGCAGTCCAACGGACAGAGGGAACACTGAAGCTTTCTTT
TRBJ1-2 | TRBD1 | TRBV11-2 | NA | CASSARHRGEKSYGYTF | TGTGCCAGCAGCGCAAGACACAGGGGGGAGAAAAGCTATGGCTACACCTTC
TRBJ2-2 | NA | TRBV2 | NA | CASRDTRAGELFF | TGTGCCAGCCGGGACACTCGCGCCGGGGAGCTGTTTTTT
TRBJ1-1 | NA | TRBV6-5 | NA | CASSWGGTEAFF | TGTGCCAGCAGCTGGGGGGGCACTGAAGCTTTCTTT
TRBJ2-5 | NA | TRBV3-1/TRBV3-2 | many | CASSQDGAGWETQYF | TGTGCCAGCAGCCAAGATGGGGCGGGGTGGGAGACCCAGTACTTC
TRBJ2-7 | TRBD1 | TRBV29-1 | NA | CSVEARTGTYEQYF | TGCAGCGTTGAAGCCAGGACAGGGACCTACGAGCAGTACTTC
TRBJ1-1 | NA | TRBV10-2 | once | CASKTSGKNTEAFF | TGCGCCAGCAAAACATCCGGGAAGAACACTGAAGCTTTCTTT
TRBJ1-4 | NA | TRBV19 | NA | CASSRGQTSSTNEKLFF | TGTGCCAGTAGTCGTGGACAGACTTCATCAACTAATGAAAAACTGTTTTTT
TRBJ1-1 | NA | TRBV6-2/TRBV6-3 | NA | CASSPDPRGNTEAFF | TGTGCCAGCAGCCCCGATCCCCGAGGGAACACTGAAGCTTTCTTT
TRBJ1-4 | NA | TRBV7-9 | NA | CASSLEAATNEKLFF | TGTGCCAGCAGCTTAGAGGCCGCAACTAATGAAAAACTGTTTTTT
TRBJ2-7 | NA | TRBV3-1/TRBV3-2 | NA | CASSQDIGAGSSYEQYF | TGTGCCAGCAGCCAAGACATTGGGGCGGGAAGCTCCTACGAGCAGTACTTC
TRBJ1-5 | NA | TRBV5-1 | few | CASSLDTNQPQHF | TGCGCCAGCAGCTTGGACACTAATCAGCCCCAGCATTTT
TRBJ2-7 | TRBD1 | TRBV10-2 | NA | CASSESVNWAGTGVTYEQYF | TGCGCCAGCAGTGAGAGTGTTAACTGGGCCGGGACAGGGGTAACCTACGAGCAGTACTTC
TRBJ1-5 | NA | TRBV6-5 | NA | CASTGQGHQPQHF | TGTGCCAGCACAGGGCAGGGCCATCAGCCCCAGCATTTT
TRBJ2-7 | NA | TRBV3-1/TRBV3-2 | few | CASSTGEYEQYF | TGTGCCAGCAGCACTGGAGAATACGAGCAGTACTTC
TRBJ1-6 | NA | TRBV24-1 | NA | CATSEQANSPLHF | TGTGCCACCAGTGAACAGGCTAATTCACCCCTCCACTTT
TRBJ2-1 | TRBD1 | TRBV19 | NA | CASSRGDRSYNEQFF | TGTGCCAGTAGTAGGGGGGACAGGTCTTACAATGAGCAGTTCTTC
TRBJ2-3 | TRBD2 | TRBV5-1 | once | CASSELSGRTDTQYF | TGCGCCAGCAGCGAGTTGAGCGGGAGAACAGATACGCAGTATTTT
TRBJ1-2 | NA | TRBV30 | NA | CAWSGRGYTF | TGTGCCTGGTCAGGGCGCGGCTACACCTTC
TRBJ2-3 | TRBD2 | TRBV9 | NA | CASSVDTSGGVTDTQYF | TGTGCCAGCAGCGTAGACACTAGCGGGGGAGTCACAGATACGCAGTATTTT
TRBJ1-1 | NA | TRBV2 | NA | CASSEIGPGAAFF | TGTGCCAGCAGTGAAATAGGGCCAGGCGCTGCTTTCTTT
TRBJ2-5 | TRBD2 | TRBV20-1 | NA | CSASRGPGGETQYF | TGCAGTGCTAGTCGGGGCCCGGGGGGAGAGACCCAGTACTTC
TRBJ1-2 | NA | TRBV5-1 | NA | CASSLQGSNYGYTF | TGCGCCAGCAGCTTGCAGGGGTCTAACTATGGCTACACCTTC
TRBJ1-1 | TRBD1 | TRBV11-2 | NA | CASSSRQGARTEAFF | TGTGCCAGCAGCTCCAGACAGGGGGCTCGGACTGAAGCTTTCTTT
TRBJ1-1 | NA | TRBV11-2 | NA | CASSLQGSVDTEAFF | TGTGCCAGCAGCCTGCAGGGCAGTGTGGACACTGAAGCTTTCTTT
TRBJ2-7 | NA | TRBV10-3 | NA | CAITWGDGEQYF | TGTGCCATCACGTGGGGTGATGGGGAGCAGTACTTC
TRBJ2-5 | TRBD1 | TRBV11-2 | NA | CASNSIEGQQETQYF | TGTGCCAGCAACTCAATTGAGGGACAGCAAGAGACCCAGTACTTC
TRBJ1-2 | NA | TRBV7-9 | NA | CASSLMALNYGYTF | TGTGCCAGCAGCTTAATGGCCCTTAACTATGGCTACACCTTC
TRBJ2-2 | TRBD2 | TRBV28 | NA | CASSQGLAGTGELFF | TGTGCCAGCAGTCAGGGACTAGCCGGCACCGGGGAGCTGTTTTTT
TRBJ2-3 | NA | TRBV4-3 | few | CASSPRLVITDTQYF | TGCGCCAGCAGCCCCCGACTAGTGATCACAGATACGCAGTATTTT
TRBJ2-5 | TRBD2 | TRBV4-1 | NA | CASSQVPRTSGGETQYF | TGCGCCAGCAGCCAAGTCCCCCGGACTAGCGGGGGGGAGACCCAGTACTTC
TRBJ2-5 | TRBD1 | TRBV11-2 | NA | CASSLGTGRNEETQYF | TGTGCCAGCAGCCTGGGGACAGGGAGGAATGAAGAGACCCAGTACTTC
TRBJ1-1 | NA | TRBV28 | NA | CASSNYNGEAFF | TGTGCCAGCAGTAATTATAATGGAGAAGCTTTCTTT
TRBJ1-2 | NA | TRBV2 | NA | CASSGTLTNYGYTF | TGTGCCAGCTCGGGGACACTAACTAACTATGGCTACACCTTC
TRBJ1-4 | TRBD1 | TRBV19 | NA | CASRSGQGANEKLFF | TGTGCCAGTAGATCGGGACAGGGGGCTAATGAAAAACTGTTTTTT
TRBJ1-3 | TRBD1 | TRBV9 | NA | CASSPRTGGGSGNTIYF | TGTGCCAGCAGCCCTCGGACAGGGGGAGGCTCTGGAAACACCATATATTTT
TRBJ1-2 | NA | TRBV4-3 | NA | CASSQDLGWVHGQETTGYTF | TGCGCCAGCAGCCAAGATCTCGGGTGGGTCCACGGGCAGGAAACTACTGGCTACACCTTC
TRBJ2-2 | NA | TRBV7-9 | NA | CASSLALDSDTGELFF | TGTGCCAGCAGCTTAGCCCTGGACAGTGACACCGGGGAGCTGTTTTTT
TRBJ2-7 | NA | TRBV6-5 | NA | CASSRSGQSYEQYF | TGTGCCAGCAGTCGGTCAGGCCAATCCTACGAGCAGTACTTC
TRBJ2-5 | NA | TRBV28 | NA | CASSLLDSWRETQYF | TGTGCCAGCAGTTTATTAGACAGTTGGCGAGAGACCCAGTACTTC